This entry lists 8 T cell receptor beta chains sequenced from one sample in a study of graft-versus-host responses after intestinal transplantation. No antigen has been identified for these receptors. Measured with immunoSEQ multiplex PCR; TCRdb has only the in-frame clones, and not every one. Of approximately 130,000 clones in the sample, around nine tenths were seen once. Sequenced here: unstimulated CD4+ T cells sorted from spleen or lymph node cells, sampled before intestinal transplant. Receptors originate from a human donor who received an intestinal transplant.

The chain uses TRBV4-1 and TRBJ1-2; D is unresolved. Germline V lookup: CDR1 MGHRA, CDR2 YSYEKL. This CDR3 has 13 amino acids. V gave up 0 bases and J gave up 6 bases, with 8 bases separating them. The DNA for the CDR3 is TGCGCCAGCAGCCAAGATATTTGGGATGGCTACACCTTC. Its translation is CASSQDIWDGYTF.

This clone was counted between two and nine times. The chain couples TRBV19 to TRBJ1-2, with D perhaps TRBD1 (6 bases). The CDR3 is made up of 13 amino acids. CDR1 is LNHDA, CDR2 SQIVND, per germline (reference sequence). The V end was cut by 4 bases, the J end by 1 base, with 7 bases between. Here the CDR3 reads CASSRDINYGYTF. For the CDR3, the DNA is TGTGCCAGTAGTAGGGACATTAACTATGGCTACACCTTC.

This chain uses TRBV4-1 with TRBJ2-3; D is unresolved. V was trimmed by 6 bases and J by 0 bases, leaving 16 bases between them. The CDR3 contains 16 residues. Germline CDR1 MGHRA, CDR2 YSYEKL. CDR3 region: CASRSGSALSTDTQYF. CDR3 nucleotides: TGCGCCAGCAGGTCGGGCAGCGCCCTGAGCACAGATACGCAGTATTTT.

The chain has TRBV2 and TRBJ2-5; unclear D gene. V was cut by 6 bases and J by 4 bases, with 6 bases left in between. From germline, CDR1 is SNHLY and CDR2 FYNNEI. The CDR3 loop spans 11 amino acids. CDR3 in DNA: TGTGCCAGCAGGGAGATAGAGACCCAGTACTTC. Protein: CASREIETQYF.

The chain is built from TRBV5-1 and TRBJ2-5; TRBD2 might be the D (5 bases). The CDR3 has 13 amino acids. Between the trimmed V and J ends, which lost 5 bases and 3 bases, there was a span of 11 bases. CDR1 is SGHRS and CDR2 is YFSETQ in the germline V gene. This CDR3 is CASRRGLEETQYF. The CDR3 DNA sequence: TGCGCCAGCAGACGCGGACTCGAAGAGACCCAGTACTTC.

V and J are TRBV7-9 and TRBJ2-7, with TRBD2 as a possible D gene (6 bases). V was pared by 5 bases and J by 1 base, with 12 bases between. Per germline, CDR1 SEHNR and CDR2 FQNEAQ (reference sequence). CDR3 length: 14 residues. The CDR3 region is CASSLRESSYEQYF. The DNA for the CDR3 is TGTGCCAGCAGCCTACGGGAGAGTTCCTACGAGCAGTACTTC.

The CDR3 DNA reads TGTGCCACCCGGGACAGGGGGTCCTACGAGCAGTACTTC. Encoded protein: CATRDRGSYEQYF. This chain connects TRBV19 to TRBJ2-7; 11 bases agree with TRBD1. Germline values: CDR1 LNHDA, CDR2 SQIVND (reference sequence). V was pared by 10 bases and J by 1 base, with 3 bases of the junction left unmatched. The CDR3 contains 13 residues.

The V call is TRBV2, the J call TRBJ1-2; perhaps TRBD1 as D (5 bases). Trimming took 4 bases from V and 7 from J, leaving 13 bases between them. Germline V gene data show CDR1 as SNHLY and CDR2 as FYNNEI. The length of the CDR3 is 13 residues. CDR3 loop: CASSVRVGGGYTF. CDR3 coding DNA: TGTGCCAGCAGTGTCAGGGTAGGAGGTGGCTACACCTTC.